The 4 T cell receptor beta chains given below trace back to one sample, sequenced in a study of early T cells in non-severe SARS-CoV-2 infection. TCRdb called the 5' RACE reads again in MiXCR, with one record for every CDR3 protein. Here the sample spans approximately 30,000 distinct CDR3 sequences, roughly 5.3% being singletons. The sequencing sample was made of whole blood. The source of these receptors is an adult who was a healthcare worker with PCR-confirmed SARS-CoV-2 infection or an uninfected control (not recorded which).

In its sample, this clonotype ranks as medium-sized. The CDR3 bases are TGTGCCAGCAAAGCAGTGGTCCGTGGAAAGAATGAGCAGTTCTTC. Encoded protein: CASKAVVRGKNEQFF. The rearrangement joins TRBV28 to TRBJ2-1, with unresolved D. The length of the CDR3 is 15 residues. Germline assignment: CDR1 MDHEN and CDR2 SYDVKM. V was shortened by 7 bases and J by 7 bases, with 20 bases between the two germline ends.

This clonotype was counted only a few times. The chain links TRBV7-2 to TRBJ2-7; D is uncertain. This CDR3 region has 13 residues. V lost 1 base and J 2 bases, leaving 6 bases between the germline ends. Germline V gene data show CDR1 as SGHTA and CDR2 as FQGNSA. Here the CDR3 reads CASSLDRPYEQYF. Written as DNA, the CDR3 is TGTGCCAGCAGCTTAGACCGTCCCTACGAGCAGTACTTC.

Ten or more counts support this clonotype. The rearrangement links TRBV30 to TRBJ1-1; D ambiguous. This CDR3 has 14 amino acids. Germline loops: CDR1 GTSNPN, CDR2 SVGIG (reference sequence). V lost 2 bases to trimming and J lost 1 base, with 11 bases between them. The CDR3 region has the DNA TGTGCCTGGAGTAAAGTGGTCCCGAACACTGAAGCTTTCTTT. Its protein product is CAWSKVVPNTEAFF.

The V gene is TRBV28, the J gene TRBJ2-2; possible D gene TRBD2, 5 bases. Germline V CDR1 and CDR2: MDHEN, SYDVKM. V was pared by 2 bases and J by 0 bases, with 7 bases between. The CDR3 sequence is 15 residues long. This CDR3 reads CASSLPGTNTGELFF. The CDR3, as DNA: TGTGCCAGCAGTTTACCCGGGACGAACACCGGGGAGCTGTTTTTT.